The subject of this entry is one T cell receptor (beta chain). The assay was immunoSEQ multiplex PCR, and TCRdb's table has in-frame clones only and misses some. The sample includes tens of thousands of clones, around 80% of them seen just once. Trimming took 2 bases from V and 7 from J, leaving 9 bases between them. Germline values: CDR1 KGHSH, CDR2 LQKENI. There are 13 residues in the CDR3. This entry is derived from a study of control samples from healthy donors and cancer patients. This sequence was found in a woman between 55 and 75 years old in good health. Sequenced: blood. This rearrangement joins TRBV18 to TRBJ1-5, with D possibly matching TRBD1 (5 bases). The CDR3 DNA sequence: TGTGCCAGCTCACCAATACAGGAGCAGCCCCAGCATTTT. This gives the protein CASSPIQEQPQHF.